This T cell receptor beta chain was sequenced during a study of T-cell memory formation after mild COVID-19. TCRdb used MiXCR to reprocess the 5' RACE reads, holding one entry per CDR3 protein. Of under 700,000 distinct CDR3 sequences in the sample, about 20% were seen once. V lost 5 bases to trimming and J lost 4 bases; unmatched junction nucleotides: 8. This CDR3 contains 14 residues. The study, taken as a whole, reports: Clones that shrank (day 15 to 85) were balanced CD4/CD8, whereas later expanders leaned CD4+.

Concerning this clonotype: Its antigen is not identified.

The sample was PBMCs or a T cell subset sorted from them (not recorded which). V and J are TRBV12-3 or TRBV12-4 and TRBJ2-7, with TRBD1 identical over 7 bases. The source is an adult woman who had mild COVID-19 (a few samples of this study predate the infection). Cell type and time point are not known. The CDR3 coding sequence is TGTGCCAGCAGTCCACAGGGGATGGGGTACGAGCAGTACTTC. Translated: CASSPQGMGYEQYF.